A selection of T cell receptor beta chains follows, all from one sample in a study of response to subunit inactivated influenza vaccine. TCRdb reprocessed the RT-PCR reads via MiXCR and lists one record per CDR3 protein. Of roughly 790,000 distinct CDR3 sequences in the sample, approximately 22% are singletons; the top ten hold about a tenth. Source: PBMCs from blood, taken roughly 5 days after vaccination. These receptors were taken from a man in his fifties or sixties who received an inactivated influenza vaccine. The CDR3 runs from the conserved cysteine through the conserved F or W. A D gene is named only where the DNA matches it firmly. Clone size, where shown, is once, few, many, or a class for clones that have expanded.

v_gene	abundance	j_gene	d_gene	CDR3aa	CDR3nt
TRBV12-3/TRBV12-4	few	TRBJ1-6	TRBD1	CASSSTGSDSPLHF	TGTGCCAGCAGTTCGACAGGGAGCGATTCACCCCTCCACTTT
TRBV27	few	TRBJ2-6	.	CASSIEGVSGANVLTF	TGTGCCAGCAGCATTGAGGGGGTTTCTGGGGCCAACGTCCTGACTTTC
TRBV4-2	.	TRBJ2-2	.	CASSHPDEGVDTGELFF	TGTGCCAGCAGCCATCCGGACGAGGGAGTGGACACCGGGGAGCTGTTTTTT
TRBV5-4	few	TRBJ2-7	TRBD1	CASSTGQGGEYEQYF	TGTGCCAGCAGCACCGGACAGGGTGGGGAATACGAGCAGTACTTC
TRBV4-3	.	TRBJ2-3	.	CASSQDGSARQDFTDTQYF	TGCGCCAGCAGCCAAGATGGTTCTGCGAGACAAGACTTCACAGATACGCAGTATTTT
TRBV4-2	.	TRBJ2-2	.	CASSQSAGAGGELFF	TGTGCCAGCAGCCAAAGTGCCGGGGCTGGCGGGGAGCTGTTTTTT
TRBV4-1	few	TRBJ2-3	TRBD1	CASSSGTGEDTQYF	TGCGCCAGCAGTTCCGGGACAGGGGAAGATACGCAGTATTTT
TRBV5-1	.	TRBJ2-1	TRBD1	CASSLNRGNEQFF	TGCGCCAGCAGCTTGAACAGGGGTAACGAGCAGTTCTTC
TRBV29-1	few	TRBJ2-6	.	CSVDVGANVLTF	TGCAGCGTTGATGTGGGGGCCAACGTCCTGACTTTC
TRBV28	few	TRBJ2-7	.	CASSSPTGSAYEQYF	TGTGCCAGCAGTTCTCCTACGGGGAGCGCCTACGAGCAGTACTTC
TRBV7-8	.	TRBJ2-7	TRBD2	CASSSGGVSYEQYF	TGTGCCAGCAGCAGCGGGGGGGTCTCCTACGAGCAGTACTTC
TRBV11-2	.	TRBJ2-2	.	CAITRAGELFF	TGTGCCATAACTCGGGCTGGGGAGCTGTTTTTT
TRBV14	.	TRBJ2-5	.	CASSRIGLETQYF	TGTGCCAGCAGCCGAATAGGATTAGAGACCCAGTACTTC
TRBV7-8	.	TRBJ2-1	.	CASSLHWDSLSYNEQFF	TGTGCCAGCAGCCTCCACTGGGATTCTCTTTCCTACAATGAGCAGTTCTTC
TRBV6-1	.	TRBJ2-7	TRBD1	CASSTGTGYIEQYF	TGTGCCAGCAGCACCGGGACAGGGTACATCGAGCAGTACTTC
TRBV12-3/TRBV12-4	many	TRBJ2-2	TRBD2	CASSLRGGLTGELFF	TGTGCCAGCAGTTTACGGGGGGGGCTCACCGGGGAGCTGTTTTTT
TRBV16	.	TRBJ2-7	TRBD1	CASSRQGREQYF	TGTGCCAGCAGCCGACAGGGGCGCGAGCAGTACTTC
TRBV15	few	TRBJ2-1	.	CATSSRRRNNEQFF	TGTGCCACCAGCAGTCGTAGGAGGAACAATGAGCAGTTCTTC
TRBV6-5	.	TRBJ2-7	TRBD1	CASSYSHRGYNYEQYF	TGTGCCAGCAGTTACTCGCACAGGGGGTACAACTACGAGCAGTACTTC
TRBV9	few	TRBJ2-1	TRBD2	CASSAPLAGLYNEQFF	TGTGCCAGCAGCGCTCCACTAGCGGGACTCTACAATGAGCAGTTCTTC
TRBV24-1	.	TRBJ2-1	.	CATSDFGHAYNEQFF	TGTGCCACCAGTGATTTCGGGCATGCCTACAATGAGCAGTTCTTC
TRBV11-2	.	TRBJ2-5	.	CASSVVTGRPQYF	TGTGCCAGCAGCGTAGTGACAGGGAGGCCCCAGTACTTC
TRBV20-1	many	TRBJ1-5	.	CSATQGPKLYSNQPQHF	TGCAGTGCCACCCAAGGACCGAAACTATATAGCAATCAGCCCCAGCATTTT
TRBV20-1	.	TRBJ1-1	.	CSAHEVRRPNTEAFF	TGCAGTGCTCACGAAGTTCGGCGGCCGAACACTGAAGCTTTCTTT
TRBV20-1	many	TRBJ1-5	.	CSASNDYNQPQHF	TGCAGTGCTAGTAATGATTACAATCAGCCCCAGCATTTT
TRBV20-1	.	TRBJ2-7	TRBD2	CSARTSGRARVYEQYF	TGCAGTGCTCGTACTAGCGGGAGGGCCCGAGTCTACGAGCAGTACTTC
TRBV7-9	once	TRBJ1-4	.	CASKRSTNEKLFF	TGTGCCAGCAAGCGTTCAACTAATGAAAAACTGTTTTTT
TRBV7-6	.	TRBJ2-1	.	CASSLEWGNEQFF	TGTGCCAGCAGCTTAGAATGGGGCAATGAGCAGTTCTTC
TRBV3-1	few	TRBJ2-7	.	CASSQGVAGPYEQYF	TGTGCCAGCAGCCAAGGTGTGGCGGGTCCCTACGAGCAGTACTTC
TRBV27	.	TRBJ2-1	TRBD2	CASSFGLAFDEQFF	TGTGCCAGCAGTTTCGGACTAGCTTTCGATGAGCAGTTCTTC
TRBV4-3	.	TRBJ2-2	.	CASSQDNLRATLTGELFF	TGCGCCAGCAGCCAAGATAATTTACGGGCCACTCTGACCGGGGAGCTGTTTTTT
TRBV11-2	few	TRBJ1-2	TRBD1	CASSWADRGEGYTF	TGTGCCAGCAGCTGGGCGGACAGGGGCGAAGGCTACACCTTC
TRBV28	few	TRBJ2-3	TRBD2	CASRTSGNWTDTQYF	TGTGCCAGTAGGACTAGCGGGAATTGGACAGATACGCAGTATTTT
TRBV6-1	few	TRBJ2-7	TRBD1	CASRKDRGGVYEQYF	TGTGCCAGCAGAAAGGACAGGGGAGGGGTCTACGAGCAGTACTTC
TRBV5-6	many	TRBJ2-7	.	CASSFLTSYEQYF	TGTGCCAGCAGCTTCCTTACTTCCTACGAGCAGTACTTC
TRBV7-2	.	TRBJ2-5	.	CASARWVQETQYF	TGTGCCAGCGCACGGTGGGTGCAAGAGACCCAGTACTTC
TRBV24-1	.	TRBJ2-5	TRBD2	CATSDPSGAYQETQYF	TGTGCCACCAGTGATCCTAGCGGGGCCTACCAAGAGACCCAGTACTTC
TRBV5-1	once	TRBJ2-5	.	CASSLRDPRGETQYF	TGCGCCAGCAGCCTCCGGGACCCCCGGGGAGAGACCCAGTACTTC